This T cell receptor beta chain was sequenced for a study of blood T cells in healthy people across ages. A second PCR, run for roughly 7 to 11 cycles, used a sample-barcoded 5' primer plus a J-beta primer mix. Each CDR3 protein gets one entry after TCRdb re-called the 5' RACE reads with MiXCR. The table includes some 930,000 distinct CDR3 sequences, about 27% detected once. The study, taken as a whole, reports: The percentage of naive T cells correlated strongly with TCR beta diversity.

Only a few counts were recorded for this clonotype. Its antigen is not known. This sample was also put to use in a study of T cells of mothers and their children. Per that study: Donation came from a few healthy Caucasian mothers together with their six children.

The sample consisted of blood. This receptor was obtained from a woman in her 40s in good health.

CDR3 amino acids: CSAAGGESQETQYF. CDR3 coding DNA: TGCAGTGCTGCGGGGGGGGAGTCCCAAGAGACCCAGTACTTC. The chain uses TRBV20-1 and TRBJ2-5, with TRBD2 matching 9 bases. Germline V gene data show CDR1 as DFQATT and CDR2 as SNEGSKA (reference sequence). CDR3 size: 14 residues. Trimming removed 5 bases from V and 1 base from J; junction bases left unmatched: 5.